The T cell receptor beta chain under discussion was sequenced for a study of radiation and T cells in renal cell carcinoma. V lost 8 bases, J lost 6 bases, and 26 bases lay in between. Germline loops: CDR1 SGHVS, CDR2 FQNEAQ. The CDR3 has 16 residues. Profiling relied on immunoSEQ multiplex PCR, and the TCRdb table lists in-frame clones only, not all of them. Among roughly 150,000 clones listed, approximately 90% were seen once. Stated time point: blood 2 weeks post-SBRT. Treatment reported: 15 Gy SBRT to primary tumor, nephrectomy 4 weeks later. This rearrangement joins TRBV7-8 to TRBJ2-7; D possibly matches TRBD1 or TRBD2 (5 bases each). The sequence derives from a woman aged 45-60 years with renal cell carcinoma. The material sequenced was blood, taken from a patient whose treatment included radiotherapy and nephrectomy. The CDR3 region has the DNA TGTGCCAGCGCATATATTTTCGGGACGGCATTTGCCGAGCAGTACTTC. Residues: CASAYIFGTAFAEQYF.